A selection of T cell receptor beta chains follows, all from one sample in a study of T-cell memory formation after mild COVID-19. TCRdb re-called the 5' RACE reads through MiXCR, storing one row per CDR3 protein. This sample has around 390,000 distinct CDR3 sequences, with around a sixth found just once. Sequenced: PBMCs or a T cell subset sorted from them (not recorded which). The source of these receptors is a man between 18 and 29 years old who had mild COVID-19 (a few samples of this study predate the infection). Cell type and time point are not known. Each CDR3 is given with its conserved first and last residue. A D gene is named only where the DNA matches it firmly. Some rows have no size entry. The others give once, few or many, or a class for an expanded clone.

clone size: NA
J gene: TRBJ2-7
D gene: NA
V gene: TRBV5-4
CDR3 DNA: TGTGCCAGCAGCTTGGAACCTGACACCTACGAGCAGTACTTC
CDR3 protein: CASSLEPDTYEQYF

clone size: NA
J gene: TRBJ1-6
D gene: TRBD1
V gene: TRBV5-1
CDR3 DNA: TGCGCCAGCAGTCCCGGGACAGACCATTCACCCCTCCACTTT
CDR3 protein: CASSPGTDHSPLHF

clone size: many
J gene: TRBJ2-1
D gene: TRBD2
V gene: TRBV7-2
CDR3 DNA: TGTGCCAGCAGCGCCGGACTAGCGGGGGGAAATGAGCAGTTCTTC
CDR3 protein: CASSAGLAGGNEQFF

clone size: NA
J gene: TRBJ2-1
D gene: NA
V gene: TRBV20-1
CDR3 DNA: TGCAGTGCTAGCGGCTACAATGAGCAGTTCTTC
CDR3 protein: CSASGYNEQFF

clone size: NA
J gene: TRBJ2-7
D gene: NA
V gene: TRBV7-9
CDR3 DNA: TGTGCCAGCAGCCGGGGGACAGTCTACGAGCAGTACTTC
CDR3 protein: CASSRGTVYEQYF

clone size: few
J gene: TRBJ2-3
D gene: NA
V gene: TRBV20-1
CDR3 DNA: TGCAGTGCTTCGACTGGGGGTACGCAGTATTTT
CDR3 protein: CSASTGGTQYF

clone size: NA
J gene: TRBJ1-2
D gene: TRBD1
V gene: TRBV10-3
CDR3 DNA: TGTGCCATCAGTGACATCGAGACAGGGCGCCACCTTGGTTATGGCTACACCTTC
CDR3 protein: CAISDIETGRHLGYGYTF

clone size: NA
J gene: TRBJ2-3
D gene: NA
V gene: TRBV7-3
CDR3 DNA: TGTGCCAGCAGCTTACAGACGGCAGATACGCAGTATTTT
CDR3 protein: CASSLQTADTQYF

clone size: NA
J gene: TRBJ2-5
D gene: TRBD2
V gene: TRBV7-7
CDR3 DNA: TGTGCCAGCAGCCCCGGACTAGCGAAGACCCAGTACTTC
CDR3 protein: CASSPGLAKTQYF

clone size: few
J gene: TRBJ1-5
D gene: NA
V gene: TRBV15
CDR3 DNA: TGTGCCACCAGCAGAGATGGGGGGAGCAATCAGCCCCAGCATTTT
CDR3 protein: CATSRDGGSNQPQHF

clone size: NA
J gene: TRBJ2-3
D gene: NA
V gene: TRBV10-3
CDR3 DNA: TGTGCCATCAGTGAGTCGACGGTAGAAGGTACGCAGTATTTT
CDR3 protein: CAISESTVEGTQYF

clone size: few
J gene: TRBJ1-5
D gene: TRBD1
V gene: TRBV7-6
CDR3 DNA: TGTGCCAGCAGCCGAAACGGGGACAGGGATGATCAGCCCCAGCATTTT
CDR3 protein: CASSRNGDRDDQPQHF

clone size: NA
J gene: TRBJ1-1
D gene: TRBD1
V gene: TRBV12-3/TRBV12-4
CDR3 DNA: TGTGCCAGCACTCCGACAGGGGGCTTCGGGGCTTTCTTT
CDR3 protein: CASTPTGGFGAFF

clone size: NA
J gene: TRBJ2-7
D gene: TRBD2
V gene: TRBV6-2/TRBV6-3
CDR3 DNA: TGTGCCAGCAGTCCCGGACTAGCGGGGGGGCGCGAGCAGTACTTC
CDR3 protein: CASSPGLAGGREQYF

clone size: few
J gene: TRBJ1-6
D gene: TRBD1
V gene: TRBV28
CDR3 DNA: TGTGCCAGCAGACAGGGGAGGAAGAATTCACCCCTCCACTTT
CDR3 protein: CASRQGRKNSPLHF

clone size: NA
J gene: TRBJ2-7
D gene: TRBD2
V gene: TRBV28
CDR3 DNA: TGTGCCAGCAGGCCACCCCTCTTGGCGGGGGTACTCGGATACGAGCAGTACTTC
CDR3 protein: CASRPPLLAGVLGYEQYF

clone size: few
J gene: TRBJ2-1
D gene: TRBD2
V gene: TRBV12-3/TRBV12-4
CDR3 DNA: TGTGCCAGCAGTTCAGCGGGGGCCATCAATGAGCAGTTCTTC
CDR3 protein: CASSSAGAINEQFF

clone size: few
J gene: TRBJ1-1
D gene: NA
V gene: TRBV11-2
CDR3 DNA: TGTGCCAGCAGCGGCCTTCGCAGGGGATCAGGCACTGAAGCTTTCTTT
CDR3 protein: CASSGLRRGSGTEAFF

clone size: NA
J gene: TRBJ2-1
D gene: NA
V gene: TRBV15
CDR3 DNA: TGTGCCACCAGCAGAGAAAGGGGGAATGAGCAGTTCTTC
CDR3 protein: CATSRERGNEQFF

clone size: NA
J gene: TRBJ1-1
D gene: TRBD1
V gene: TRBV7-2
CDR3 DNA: TGTGCCAGCACCAGGACAGGGGGCGAGTCTGAAGCTTTCTTT
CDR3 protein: CASTRTGGESEAFF

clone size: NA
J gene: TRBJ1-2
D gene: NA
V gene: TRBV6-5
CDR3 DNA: TGTGCCAGCGAAACAACCCATGTGGGCTACACCTTC
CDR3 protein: CASETTHVGYTF

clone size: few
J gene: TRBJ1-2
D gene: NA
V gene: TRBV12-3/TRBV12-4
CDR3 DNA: TGTGCCAGCAGTTCGCCTGGGCGGGCTTACTATGGCTACACCTTC
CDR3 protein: CASSSPGRAYYGYTF

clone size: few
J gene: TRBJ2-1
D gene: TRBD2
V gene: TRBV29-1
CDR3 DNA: TGCAGCGCAAGCGGGGGAGATTACAATGAGCAGTTCTTC
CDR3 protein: CSASGGDYNEQFF

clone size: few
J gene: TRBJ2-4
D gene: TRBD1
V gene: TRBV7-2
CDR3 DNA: TGTGCCAGCACCGAGTATCGGGGGACAGGGGGCCACATTCAGTACTTC
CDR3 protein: CASTEYRGTGGHIQYF

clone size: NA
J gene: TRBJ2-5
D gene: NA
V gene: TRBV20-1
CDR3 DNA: TGCAGTGCTAGAGATGCAGCGGGCCTCCAAGAGACCCAGTACTTC
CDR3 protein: CSARDAAGLQETQYF

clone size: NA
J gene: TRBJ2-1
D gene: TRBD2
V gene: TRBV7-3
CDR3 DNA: TGTGCCAGCAGCTTAGACAGCGGGGGGGCCAACAATGAGCAGTTCTTC
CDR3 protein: CASSLDSGGANNEQFF

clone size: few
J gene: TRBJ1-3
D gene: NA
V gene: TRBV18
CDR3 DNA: TGTGCCAGCTCACCCTCGGATTACACCATATATTTT
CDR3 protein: CASSPSDYTIYF

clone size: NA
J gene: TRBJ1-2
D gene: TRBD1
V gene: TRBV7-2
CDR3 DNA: TGTGCCAGCAGCTCCGACAGGGCGATGACGAACTATGGCTACACCTTC
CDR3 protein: CASSSDRAMTNYGYTF

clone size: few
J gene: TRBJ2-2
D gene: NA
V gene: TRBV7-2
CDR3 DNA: TGTGCCAGCAGCTTAGCGCTTCTGGCCGGCGGCACCGGGGAGCTGTTTTTT
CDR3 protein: CASSLALLAGGTGELFF

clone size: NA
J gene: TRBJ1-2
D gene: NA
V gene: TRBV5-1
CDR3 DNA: TGCGCCAGCAGCTTGGCCCCCCACGACAGCCCCTATGGCTACACCTTC
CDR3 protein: CASSLAPHDSPYGYTF

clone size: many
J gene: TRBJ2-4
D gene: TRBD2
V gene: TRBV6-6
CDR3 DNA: TGTGCCAGCAGCCGGAGCGGGGGGTTCGACATTCAGTACTTC
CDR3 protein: CASSRSGGFDIQYF

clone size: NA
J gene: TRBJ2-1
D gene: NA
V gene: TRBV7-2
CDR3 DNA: TGTGCCAGCAGCTTTCAGCGGCGACAGTTCTTC
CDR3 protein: CASSFQRRQFF

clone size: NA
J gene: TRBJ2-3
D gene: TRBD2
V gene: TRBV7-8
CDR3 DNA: TGTGCCAGCAGCTTAACGAGGGGCGGGGGGAGCACAGATACGCAGTATTTT
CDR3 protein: CASSLTRGGGSTDTQYF

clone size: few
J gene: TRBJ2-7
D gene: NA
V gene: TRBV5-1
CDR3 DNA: TGCGCCAGCAGCTTTGGGGTACCCTACGAGCAGTACTTC
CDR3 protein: CASSFGVPYEQYF

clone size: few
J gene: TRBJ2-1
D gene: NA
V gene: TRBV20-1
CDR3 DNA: TGCAGTGCTAGAGAGGCGGGGAATGAGCAGTTCTTC
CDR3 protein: CSAREAGNEQFF